Listed below are T cell receptor beta chains from one sample, sequenced in a study of OX40 agonist ivuxolimab in advanced cancers. The repertoire was sequenced with immunoSEQ multiplex PCR; TCRdb's copy has only in-frame clones and lacks some. The repertoire has approximately 70,000 clones, 85% of them found once; the top ten carry about 0.83%. The sample in question was CD4+ or CD8+ T cells sorted from blood, obtained in a trial of the OX40 agonist ivuxolimab. The receptors stem from an adult with an advanced solid tumor such as melanoma, head and neck, liver or kidney cancer. The CDR3 runs from the conserved cysteine through the conserved F or W. Fields, in order: J gene, D gene, V gene, clone size, CDR3 protein, CDR3 DNA. D genes are given only for firm matches. For some rows the clone size is stated as once, few or many, or as a class when expanded; others skip it.

TRBJ2-3,TRBD2,TRBV28,-,CASSLGGRLAGGTDTQYF,TGTGCCAGCAGTTTAGGCGGGAGACTAGCGGGGGGCACAGATACGCAGTATTTT
TRBJ1-1,-,TRBV6-5,-,CASSNTNLHTEAFF,TGTGCCAGCAGTAACACCAACTTACACACTGAAGCTTTCTTT
TRBJ1-1,-,TRBV18,-,CASSPWGDTEAFF,TGTGCCAGCTCACCGTGGGGGGACACTGAAGCTTTCTTT
TRBJ2-2,TRBD2,TRBV5-8,-,CASSRGLANTGELFF,TGTGCCAGCAGCAGGGGACTAGCGAACACCGGGGAGCTGTTTTTT
TRBJ2-3,TRBD1,TRBV5-6,once,CASIGTVNTDTQYF,TGTGCCAGCATCGGGACAGTAAACACAGATACGCAGTATTTT
TRBJ2-2,-,TRBV28,-,CASSLGLHLGELFF,TGTGCCAGCAGTCTGGGGCTGCACCTCGGGGAGCTGTTTTTT
TRBJ2-5,-,TRBV30,-,CAWRTGQIQETQYF,TGTGCCTGGAGGACTGGACAGATACAAGAGACCCAGTACTTC
TRBJ2-7,-,TRBV11-2,-,CASSPRQVYEQYF,TGTGCCAGCAGCCCGCGACAGGTCTACGAGCAGTACTTC
TRBJ2-7,-,TRBV6-1,-,CASTKDSSYEQYF,TGTGCCAGCACCAAGGACAGCTCCTACGAGCAGTACTTC
TRBJ2-7,TRBD2,TRBV6-5,-,CASRLGLAGGYEQYF,TGTGCCAGCAGACTGGGACTAGCGGGAGGCTACGAGCAGTACTTC
TRBJ2-3,TRBD2,TRBV7-2,-,CASSPLRGSTDTQYF,TGTGCCAGCAGCCCCCTGCGGGGGAGCACAGATACGCAGTATTTT
TRBJ2-1,-,TRBV19,-,CASSLTVSSYNEQFF,TGTGCCAGTAGCTTGACAGTTTCTTCCTACAATGAGCAGTTCTTC
TRBJ2-7,TRBD2,TRBV6-1,-,CASSEASGRLYEQYF,TGTGCCAGCAGTGAAGCTAGCGGGAGACTCTACGAGCAGTACTTC
TRBJ2-1,-,TRBV7-3,-,CASSSGPGTLNEQFF,TGTGCCAGCAGCTCTGGACCGGGGACTCTCAATGAGCAGTTCTTC
TRBJ1-3,-,TRBV7-2,-,CASSLGPSGNTIYF,TGTGCCAGCAGCTTAGGACCCTCTGGAAACACCATATATTTT
TRBJ2-1,-,TRBV11-3,once,CASGAHDNEQFF,TGTGCCAGCGGGGCACATGACAATGAGCAGTTCTTC
TRBJ2-5,TRBD1,TRBV15,-,CATSMNRGAQETQYF,TGTGCCACCAGCATGAACAGGGGGGCACAAGAGACCCAGTACTTC
TRBJ1-4,TRBD1,TRBV7-2,-,CASSRQTGREKLFF,TGTGCCAGCAGTCGACAGACAGGGCGTGAAAAACTGTTTTTT
TRBJ2-2,TRBD1,TRBV2,-,CASSAQGQGAGELFF,TGTGCCAGCAGTGCCCAGGGACAGGGAGCCGGGGAGCTGTTTTTT
TRBJ1-3,TRBD1,TRBV5-5,-,CASSFFYRGDTIYF,TGTGCCAGCAGCTTTTTTTACAGGGGTGACACCATATATTTT
TRBJ1-2,-,TRBV5-1,-,CASSLVQGGGYTF,TGCGCCAGCAGCTTGGTCCAGGGTGGAGGCTACACCTTC
TRBJ1-1,-,TRBV14,-,CASSQDWRGWAFF,TGTGCCAGCAGCCAAGATTGGCGGGGTTGGGCTTTCTTT
TRBJ2-1,-,TRBV30,-,CAWRGNEQFF,TGTGCCTGGAGGGGTAATGAGCAGTTCTTC
TRBJ2-5,-,TRBV6-5,-,CASSYGGPPQETQYF,TGTGCCAGCAGTTACGGGGGGCCCCCCCAAGAGACCCAGTACTTC
TRBJ2-2,-,TRBV23-1,few,CASSQSGAHGYTGELFF,TGCGCCAGCAGTCAATCGGGGGCCCACGGGTACACCGGGGAGCTGTTTTTT
TRBJ1-6,-,TRBV19,-,CASSSPVGKESGSPLHF,TGTGCCAGTAGTAGCCCCGTGGGGAAGGAGTCGGGTTCACCCCTCCACTTT
TRBJ1-1,TRBD1,TRBV28,-,CASSSEGQGKAEAFF,TGTGCCAGCAGCTCCGAAGGACAGGGTAAAGCTGAAGCTTTCTTT
TRBJ2-5,-,TRBV5-4,once,CASRRVGTQETQYF,TGTGCCAGCAGGAGAGTGGGGACCCAAGAGACCCAGTACTTC
TRBJ2-7,-,TRBV18,few,CASSLSYEQYF,TGTGCCAGCTCACTCTCCTACGAGCAGTACTTC
TRBJ2-7,-,TRBV6-5,-,CASSYGGAVYEQYF,TGTGCCAGCAGTTATGGGGGGGCTGTGTACGAGCAGTACTTC
TRBJ2-7,-,TRBV6-1,few,CASTLVRGGEQYF,TGTGCCAGCACCCTAGTACGTGGTGGGGAGCAGTACTTC
TRBJ2-5,TRBD2,TRBV11-2,-,CASSLGFRGGQETQYF,TGTGCCAGCAGCTTAGGGTTTCGGGGGGGGCAAGAGACCCAGTACTTC
TRBJ1-1,-,TRBV28,-,CASSLSGRGSTEAFF,TGTGCCAGCAGTTTATCAGGCAGGGGCTCCACTGAAGCTTTCTTT
TRBJ1-5,-,TRBV6-5,-,CASSPRIREPQHF,TGTGCCAGCAGCCCCCGAATCCGGGAGCCCCAGCATTTT
TRBJ2-1,TRBD2,TRBV6-5,-,CASSTRTSGDNEQFF,TGTGCCAGCAGTACAAGGACTAGCGGAGACAATGAGCAGTTCTTC
TRBJ2-3,TRBD2,TRBV19,-,CASSPPGGLADTQYF,TGTGCCAGTAGTCCCCCGGGGGGGCTGGCAGATACGCAGTATTTT
TRBJ2-3,-,TRBV11-2,-,CASRRGRGSSTDTQYF,TGTGCCAGCCGCCGGGGGCGCGGGAGTAGCACAGATACGCAGTATTTT
TRBJ1-6,-,TRBV18,-,CASSPVGQDNSPLHF,TGTGCCAGCTCACCAGTTGGCCAGGATAATTCACCCCTCCACTTT
TRBJ1-3,-,TRBV7-9,-,CASSSQPGGWGNTIYF,TGTGCCAGCAGCTCCCAACCTGGGGGCTGGGGAAACACCATATATTTT
TRBJ2-7,TRBD2,TRBV6-6,-,CASSGGAYEQYF,TGTGCCAGCTCGGGGGGTGCCTACGAGCAGTACTTC
TRBJ1-1,-,TRBV5-1,-,CASRLDSLFEAFF,TGCGCCAGCAGGTTGGACAGCCTTTTTGAAGCTTTCTTT
TRBJ2-7,-,TRBV7-2,-,CASSRVGEQYF,TGTGCCAGCAGCCGGGTGGGCGAGCAGTACTTC
TRBJ1-1,-,TRBV27,-,CASSSTSGLWVGEAFF,TGTGCCAGCAGTTCTACTTCAGGGTTATGGGTTGGTGAAGCTTTCTTT
TRBJ1-5,-,TRBV19,once,CASSPRFRSQHF,TGTGCCAGTAGTCCTCGATTTAGGTCCCAGCATTTT
TRBJ1-5,TRBD1,TRBV11-2,-,CASSSQGKGQPQHF,TGTGCCAGCAGCTCACAGGGGAAGGGTCAGCCCCAGCATTTT
TRBJ2-3,TRBD2,TRBV18,-,CASSSGGTDTQYF,TGTGCCAGCTCAAGCGGGGGCACAGATACGCAGTATTTT
TRBJ2-7,TRBD1,TRBV28,once,CASSSGQSYEQYF,TGTGCCAGCAGTTCGGGACAGAGCTACGAGCAGTACTTC
TRBJ2-5,-,TRBV11-3,-,CASSLDGETQYF,TGTGCCAGCAGCTTAGATGGGGAGACCCAGTACTTC
TRBJ1-5,-,TRBV6-6,-,CASSPPGPWGQPQHF,TGTGCCAGCAGTCCCCCGGGGCCGTGGGGTCAGCCCCAGCATTTT
TRBJ1-6,TRBD1,TRBV7-9,-,CASSGQGASESPLHF,TGTGCCAGCAGCGGACAGGGGGCCTCAGAATCACCCCTCCACTTT
TRBJ1-2,TRBD1,TRBV18,once,CASSQGQGASYGYTF,TGTGCCAGCTCACAAGGACAGGGGGCTAGCTATGGCTACACCTTC
TRBJ1-5,-,TRBV4-2,-,CASSQGEGGGNQPQHF,TGTGCCAGCAGCCAAGGAGAGGGGGGAGGCAATCAGCCCCAGCATTTT
TRBJ2-7,-,TRBV18,once,CASSPQRNEQYF,TGTGCCAGCTCCCCTCAACGGAACGAGCAGTACTTC
TRBJ2-3,TRBD2,TRBV5-4,-,CASSLGVAGDTDTQYF,TGTGCCAGCAGCTTGGGGGTAGCGGGGGACACAGATACGCAGTATTTT
TRBJ1-5,-,TRBV18,-,CASSDDISNQPQHF,TGTGCCAGCTCCGATGACATTAGCAATCAGCCCCAGCATTTT